This section outlines one T cell receptor (beta chain) sequence together with its context. The junction departs from the called germline gene at one end, perhaps through a read error. Using genomic DNA as the template, TCR beta VDJ and CDR3 profiling was carried out. TCRdb independently ran MiXCR on the reads; one entry per CDR3 protein. The sample yields some 200,000 distinct CDR3 sequences, nearly 50% seen once. Whoever was chosen for sequencing had shown CD8+CD57+ cell expansion by flow cytometry. Severe acquired aplastic anemia affected all patients. When blood sampling took place, the patients had received no therapy. There are 19 residues in the CDR3. Germline CDR1 and CDR2: MRHNA and SNTAGT. The data derive from a study of CD8+CD57+ T cells in acquired aplastic anemia.

This chain joins TRBV6-4 and TRBJ1-1, with D possibly being TRBD1 (5 bases). This receptor was obtained from a human donor with aplastic anemia. Sequencing input: sorted CD4+, CD8+, or CD8+CD57+ T cells (not recorded which) from PBMCs. In DNA form, the CDR3 reads TGTGCCATCAGTGACCCGAGGCAGGGAGGGCCCGGGGGTAACACTGAAGCTTTCTTT. Amino acid sequence: CAISDPRQGGPGGNTEAFF.